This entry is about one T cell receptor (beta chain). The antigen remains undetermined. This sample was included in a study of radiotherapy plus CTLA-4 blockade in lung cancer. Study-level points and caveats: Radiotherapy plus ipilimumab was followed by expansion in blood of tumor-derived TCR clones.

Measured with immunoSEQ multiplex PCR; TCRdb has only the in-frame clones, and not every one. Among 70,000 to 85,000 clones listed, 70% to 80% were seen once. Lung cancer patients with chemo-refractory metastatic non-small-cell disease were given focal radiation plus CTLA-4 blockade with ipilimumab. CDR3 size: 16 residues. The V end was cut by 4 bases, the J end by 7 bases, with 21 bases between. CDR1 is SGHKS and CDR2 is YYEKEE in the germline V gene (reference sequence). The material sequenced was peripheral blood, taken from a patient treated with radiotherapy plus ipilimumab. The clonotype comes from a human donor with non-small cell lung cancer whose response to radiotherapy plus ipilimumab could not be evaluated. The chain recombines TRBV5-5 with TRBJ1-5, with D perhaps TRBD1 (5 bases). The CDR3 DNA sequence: TGTGCCAGCAGCACCCTTGGGAGGGGAGGTCCGCAGCCCCAGCATTTT. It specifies CASSTLGRGGPQPQHF.